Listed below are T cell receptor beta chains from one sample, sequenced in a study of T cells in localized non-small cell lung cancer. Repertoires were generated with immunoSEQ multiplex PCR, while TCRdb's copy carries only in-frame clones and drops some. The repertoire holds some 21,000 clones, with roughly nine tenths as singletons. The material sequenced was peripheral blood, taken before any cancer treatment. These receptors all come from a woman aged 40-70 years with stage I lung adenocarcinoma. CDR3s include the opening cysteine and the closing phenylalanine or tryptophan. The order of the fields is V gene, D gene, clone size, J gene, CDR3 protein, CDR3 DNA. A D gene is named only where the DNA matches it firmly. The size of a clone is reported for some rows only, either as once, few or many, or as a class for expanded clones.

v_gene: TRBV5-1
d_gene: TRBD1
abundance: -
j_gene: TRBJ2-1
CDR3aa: CASYPGQPSNEQFF
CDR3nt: TGCGCCAGCTACCCGGGACAGCCTTCCAATGAGCAGTTCTTC

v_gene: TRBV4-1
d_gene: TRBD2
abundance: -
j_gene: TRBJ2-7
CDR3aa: CASSQDRWEGEQYF
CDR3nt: TGCGCCAGCAGCCAAGATCGCTGGGAGGGCGAGCAGTACTTC

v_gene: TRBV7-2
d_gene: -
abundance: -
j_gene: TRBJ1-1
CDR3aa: CASTTAVYTEAFF
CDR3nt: TGTGCCAGCACTACGGCCGTTTACACTGAAGCTTTCTTT

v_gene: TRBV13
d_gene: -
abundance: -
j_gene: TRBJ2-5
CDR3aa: CASSLGQIETQYF
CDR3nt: TGTGCCAGCAGCTTAGGGCAGATAGAGACCCAGTACTTC

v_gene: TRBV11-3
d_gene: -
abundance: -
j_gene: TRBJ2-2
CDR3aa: CASSSGLNTGELFF
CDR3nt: TGTGCCAGCAGTTCCGGCCTGAACACCGGGGAGCTGTTTTTT

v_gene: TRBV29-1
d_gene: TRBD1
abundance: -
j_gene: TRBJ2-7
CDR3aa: CSVETGGYEQYF
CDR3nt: TGCAGCGTTGAGACAGGGGGCTACGAGCAGTACTTC

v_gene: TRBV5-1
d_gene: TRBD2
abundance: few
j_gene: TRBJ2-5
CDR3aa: CASSFLGGRQETQYF
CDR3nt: TGCGCCAGCAGCTTCCTCGGCGGGAGACAAGAGACCCAGTACTTC

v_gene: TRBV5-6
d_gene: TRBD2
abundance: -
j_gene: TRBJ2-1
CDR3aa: CASSLDNGRIYNEQFF
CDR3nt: TGTGCCAGCAGCCTTGACAACGGGAGGATTTACAATGAGCAGTTCTTC

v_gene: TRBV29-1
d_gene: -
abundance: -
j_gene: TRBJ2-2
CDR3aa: CSVEAGGTTGELFF
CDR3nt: TGCAGCGTTGAAGCGGGGGGCACCACCGGGGAGCTGTTTTTT

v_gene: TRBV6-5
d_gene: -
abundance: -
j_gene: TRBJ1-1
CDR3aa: CASTLGGGWDTEAFF
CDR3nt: TGTGCCAGCACCCTTGGCGGGGGGTGGGACACTGAAGCTTTCTTT

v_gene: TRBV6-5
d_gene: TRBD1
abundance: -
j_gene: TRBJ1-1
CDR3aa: CASSTLTGRRTEAFF
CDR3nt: TGTGCCAGCAGTACCCTGACAGGGCGGCGTACTGAAGCTTTCTTT

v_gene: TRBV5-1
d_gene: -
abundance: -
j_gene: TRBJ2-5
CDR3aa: CASSLLGTAAETQYF
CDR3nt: TGCGCCAGCAGCCTCCTCGGGACTGCGGCGGAGACCCAGTACTTC

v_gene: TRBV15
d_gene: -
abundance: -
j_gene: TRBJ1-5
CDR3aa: CATSTGHSGQPQHF
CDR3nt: TGTGCCACCAGCACGGGACATTCTGGGCAGCCCCAGCATTTT

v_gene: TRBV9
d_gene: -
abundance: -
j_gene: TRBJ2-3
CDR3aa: CASSVGGLAGHTDTQYF
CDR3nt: TGTGCCAGCAGCGTAGGGGGTCTAGCTGGTCACACAGATACGCAGTATTTT

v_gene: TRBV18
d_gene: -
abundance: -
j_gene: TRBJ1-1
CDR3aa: CASSPPHAGTPEAFF
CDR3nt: TGTGCCAGCTCACCCCCCCACGCAGGGACCCCTGAAGCTTTCTTT

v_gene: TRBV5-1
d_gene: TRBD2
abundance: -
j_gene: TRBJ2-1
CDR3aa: CASSLAGLAGGNEQFF
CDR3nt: TGCGCCAGCAGCTTGGCGGGACTAGCGGGAGGAAATGAGCAGTTCTTC

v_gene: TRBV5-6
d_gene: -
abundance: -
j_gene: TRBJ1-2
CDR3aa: CASSLETSLYGYTF
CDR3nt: TGTGCCAGCAGCTTGGAGACATCCCTCTATGGCTACACCTTC

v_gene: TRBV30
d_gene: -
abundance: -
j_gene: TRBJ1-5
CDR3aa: CAWSVQGNQPQHF
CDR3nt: TGTGCCTGGAGTGTACAAGGGAATCAGCCCCAGCATTTT

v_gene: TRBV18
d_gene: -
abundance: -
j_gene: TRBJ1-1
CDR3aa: CASSPQVDGNTEAFF
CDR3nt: TGTGCCAGCTCACCTCAGGTCGACGGGAACACTGAAGCTTTCTTT

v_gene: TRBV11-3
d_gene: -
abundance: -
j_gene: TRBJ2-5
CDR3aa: CASSPRALARGETQYF
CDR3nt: TGTGCCAGCAGCCCTAGGGCCCTAGCGAGGGGGGAGACCCAGTACTTC

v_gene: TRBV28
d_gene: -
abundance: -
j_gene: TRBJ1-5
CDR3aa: CASSPRRGGNQPQHF
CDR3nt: TGTGCCAGCAGTCCCCGTCGGGGTGGCAATCAGCCCCAGCATTTT

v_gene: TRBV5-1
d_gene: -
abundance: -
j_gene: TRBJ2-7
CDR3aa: CASSLAYGGDRPNEQYF
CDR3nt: TGCGCCAGCAGCTTGGCCTATGGCGGCGATCGACCTAACGAGCAGTACTTC

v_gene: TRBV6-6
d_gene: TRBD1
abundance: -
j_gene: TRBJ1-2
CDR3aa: CASWKDRASYGYTF
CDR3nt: TGTGCCAGTTGGAAAGACAGGGCGAGCTATGGCTACACCTTC

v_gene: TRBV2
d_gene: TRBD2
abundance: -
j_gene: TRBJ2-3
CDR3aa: CARTSVSSDTQYF
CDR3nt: TGTGCCAGGACTAGCGTAAGCTCAGATACGCAGTATTTT

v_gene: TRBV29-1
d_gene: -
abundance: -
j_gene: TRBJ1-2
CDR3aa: CSVRTAREDGYTF
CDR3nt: TGCAGCGTTCGGACAGCGAGGGAGGATGGCTACACCTTC

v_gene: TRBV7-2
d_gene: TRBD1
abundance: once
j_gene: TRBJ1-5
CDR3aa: CASSFGQGANQPQHF
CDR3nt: TGTGCCAGCAGCTTCGGACAGGGGGCGAATCAGCCCCAGCATTTT

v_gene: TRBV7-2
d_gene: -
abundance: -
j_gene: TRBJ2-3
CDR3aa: CASSFGLSTDTQYF
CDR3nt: TGTGCCAGCAGTTTCGGTCTGAGCACAGATACGCAGTATTTT

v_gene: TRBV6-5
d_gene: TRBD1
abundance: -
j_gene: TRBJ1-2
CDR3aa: CASSSQGPTYGYTF
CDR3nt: TGTGCCAGCAGTTCACAGGGGCCAACCTATGGCTACACCTTC

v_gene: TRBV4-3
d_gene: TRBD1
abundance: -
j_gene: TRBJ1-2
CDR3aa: CASSQAPGQGGLGYTF
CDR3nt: TGCGCCAGCAGCCAAGCACCGGGACAGGGAGGACTGGGCTACACCTTC

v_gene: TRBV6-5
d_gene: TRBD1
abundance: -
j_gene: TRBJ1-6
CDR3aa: CASYRGENSPLHF
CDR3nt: TGTGCCAGCTACAGGGGCGAGAATTCACCCCTCCACTTT

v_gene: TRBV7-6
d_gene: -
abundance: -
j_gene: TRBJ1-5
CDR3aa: CASSRDGAENQPQHF
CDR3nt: TGTGCCAGCAGCCGGGACGGCGCTGAAAATCAGCCCCAGCATTTT

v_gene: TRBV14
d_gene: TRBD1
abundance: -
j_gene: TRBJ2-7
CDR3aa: CASSQPGQSYEQYF
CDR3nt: TGTGCCAGTAGTCAACCGGGACAGAGTTACGAGCAGTACTTC

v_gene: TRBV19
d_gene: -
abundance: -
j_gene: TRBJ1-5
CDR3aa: CASSITGSSNQPQHF
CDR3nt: TGTGCCAGTAGTATTACAGGGAGTAGCAATCAGCCCCAGCATTTT

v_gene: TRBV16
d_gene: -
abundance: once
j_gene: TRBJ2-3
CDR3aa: CASRPSGYRGIDTDTQYF
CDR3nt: TGTGCCAGCAGACCTTCAGGGTACCGCGGGATTGACACAGATACGCAGTATTTT

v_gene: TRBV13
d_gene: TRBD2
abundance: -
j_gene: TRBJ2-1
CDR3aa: CASSWRLAGPKNEQFF
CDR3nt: TGTGCCAGCAGCTGGAGACTAGCGGGCCCTAAGAATGAGCAGTTCTTC

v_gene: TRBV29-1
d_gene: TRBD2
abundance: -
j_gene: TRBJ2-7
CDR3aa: CSVTGTSTYEQYF
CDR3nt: TGCAGCGTAACCGGGACTAGCACATACGAGCAGTACTTC

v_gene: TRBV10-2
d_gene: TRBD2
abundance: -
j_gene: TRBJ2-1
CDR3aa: CASSDLGLAGVLFF
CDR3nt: TGCGCCAGCAGTGACCTAGGACTAGCGGGAGTACTGTTCTTC

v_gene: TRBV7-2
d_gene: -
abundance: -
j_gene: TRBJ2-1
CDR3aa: CASSIRMDNEQFF
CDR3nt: TGTGCCAGCAGCATTCGGATGGACAATGAGCAGTTCTTC

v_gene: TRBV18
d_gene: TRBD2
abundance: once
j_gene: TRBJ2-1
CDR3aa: CASSPSKGLAGNEQFF
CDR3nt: TGTGCCAGCTCACCATCAAAGGGACTAGCGGGTAATGAGCAGTTCTTC

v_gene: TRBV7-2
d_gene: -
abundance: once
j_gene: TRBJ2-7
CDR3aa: CASSQGLGGWEQYF
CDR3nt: TGTGCCAGCAGCCAAGGACTCGGCGGTTGGGAGCAGTACTTC

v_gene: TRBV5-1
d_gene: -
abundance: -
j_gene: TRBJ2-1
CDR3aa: CASSLDGSAYNEQFF
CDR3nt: TGCGCCAGCAGCTTGGACGGGAGTGCCTACAATGAGCAGTTCTTC

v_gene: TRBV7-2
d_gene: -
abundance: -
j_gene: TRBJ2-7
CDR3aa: CASSLGASQAYAYF
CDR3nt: TGTGCCAGCAGCTTAGGGGCGTCTCAAGCGTACGCGTACTTC

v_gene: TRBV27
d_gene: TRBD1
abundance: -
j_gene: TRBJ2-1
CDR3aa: CASSPGTGNNEQFF
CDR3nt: TGTGCCAGCAGTCCCGGGACAGGTAACAATGAGCAGTTCTTC

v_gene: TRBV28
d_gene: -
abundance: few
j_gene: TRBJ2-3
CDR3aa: CASSAPSGLTDTQYF
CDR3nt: TGTGCCAGCAGTGCCCCCAGCGGCCTCACAGATACGCAGTATTTT

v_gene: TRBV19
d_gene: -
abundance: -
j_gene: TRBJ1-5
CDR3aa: CASSISGDSNQPQHF
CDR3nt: TGTGCCAGTAGTATCTCGGGAGATAGCAATCAGCCCCAGCATTTT

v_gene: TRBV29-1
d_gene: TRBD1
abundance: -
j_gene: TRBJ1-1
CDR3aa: CSVGSRGLGTEAFF
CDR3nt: TGCAGCGTTGGATCCAGGGGGCTGGGCACTGAAGCTTTCTTT

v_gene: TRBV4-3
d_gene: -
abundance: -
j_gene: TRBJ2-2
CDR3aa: CASSQEGFAGRAAGELFF
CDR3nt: TGCGCCAGCAGCCAAGAGGGTTTTGCCGGCAGGGCGGCCGGGGAGCTGTTTTTT

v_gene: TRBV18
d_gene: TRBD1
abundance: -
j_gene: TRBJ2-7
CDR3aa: CASSPGTGFEQYF
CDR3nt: TGTGCCAGCTCACCAGGGACAGGGTTCGAGCAGTACTTC

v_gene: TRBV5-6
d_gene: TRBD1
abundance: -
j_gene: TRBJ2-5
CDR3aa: CASSNGQGAGETQYF
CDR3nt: TGTGCCAGCAGCAACGGACAGGGGGCGGGCGAGACCCAGTACTTC

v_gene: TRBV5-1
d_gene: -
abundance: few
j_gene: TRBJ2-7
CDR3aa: CASSLGGNYEQYF
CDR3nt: TGCGCCAGCAGCTTGGGGGGGAACTACGAGCAGTACTTC

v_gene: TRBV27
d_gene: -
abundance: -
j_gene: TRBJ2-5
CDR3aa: CATAGHEETQYF
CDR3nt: TGTGCCACGGCGGGACACGAAGAGACCCAGTACTTC

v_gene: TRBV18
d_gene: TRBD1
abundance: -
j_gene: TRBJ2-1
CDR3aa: CASSDRASSYNEQFF
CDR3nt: TGTGCCAGCTCAGACAGGGCATCCTCCTACAATGAGCAGTTCTTC

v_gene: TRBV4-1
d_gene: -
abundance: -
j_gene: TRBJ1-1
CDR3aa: CASSQDSGTQTEAFF
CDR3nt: TGCGCCAGCAGCCAAGACTCCGGGACCCAGACTGAAGCTTTCTTT

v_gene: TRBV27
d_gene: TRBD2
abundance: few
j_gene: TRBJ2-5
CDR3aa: CASTSGGGGTQYF
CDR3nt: TGTGCCAGCACATCCGGGGGGGGAGGGACCCAGTACTTC